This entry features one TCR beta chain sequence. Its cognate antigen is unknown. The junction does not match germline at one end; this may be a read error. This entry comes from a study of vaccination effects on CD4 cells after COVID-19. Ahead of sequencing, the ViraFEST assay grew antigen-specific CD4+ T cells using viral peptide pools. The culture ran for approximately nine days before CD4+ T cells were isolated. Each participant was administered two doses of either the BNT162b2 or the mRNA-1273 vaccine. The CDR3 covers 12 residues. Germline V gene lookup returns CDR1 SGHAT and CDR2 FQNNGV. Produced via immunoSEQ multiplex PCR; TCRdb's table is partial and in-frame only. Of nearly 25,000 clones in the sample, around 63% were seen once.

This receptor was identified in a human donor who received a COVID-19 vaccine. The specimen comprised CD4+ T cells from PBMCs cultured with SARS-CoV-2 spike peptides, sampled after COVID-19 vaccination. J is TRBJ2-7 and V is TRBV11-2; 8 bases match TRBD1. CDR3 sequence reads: CASSFVDRDRTF. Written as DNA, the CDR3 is TGTGCCAGCAGCTTCGTTGACCGGGACAGGACCTTC.